These 4 T cell receptor beta chains came from one sample sequenced in a study of metastatic and nonmetastatic thyroid tumors. No patient received treatment before thyroid surgery. TCRdb re-called the PCR reads through MiXCR. The top ten hold approximately 8.8% of the sample, which has 84,000 or so clones, 8% to 9.5% seen once. The sequencing sample was made of blood. The receptors were sampled from a female donor with papillary thyroid cancer or a benign thyroid nodule (not recorded which). Some clones in this sample may be carry-over from other donors' samples.

This chain links TRBV5-1 with TRBJ2-3; unclear D gene. V was clipped by 4 bases and J by 4 bases, with 10 bases between them. This CDR3 spans 13 amino acids. CDR1 and CDR2 (germline): SGHRS, YFSETQ. The CDR3 loop is CASSQQSPDTQYF. In DNA, the CDR3 is TGCGCCAGCAGCCAACAGTCGCCAGATACGCAGTATTTT.

This clone was observed a few times. The chain recombines TRBV12-3 or TRBV12-4 with TRBJ2-5, with 8 bases lining up with TRBD1. The V and J ends lost 5 bases and 4 bases, in that order; junction bases with no gene match: 6. The CDR3 covers 14 residues. Here the CDR3 reads CASSNRGSGETQYF. In DNA form, the CDR3 reads TGTGCCAGCAGTAACAGGGGGTCAGGAGAGACCCAGTACTTC.

This clone was picked up a small number of times. The V and J genes are TRBV6-7 and TRBJ1-2; D may be TRBD1 (6 bases). TRBV6-7 is known as an ORF, though its function is uncertain. This CDR3 contains 17 residues. V gave up 0 bases and J gave up 1 base, with 15 bases separating them. The CDR3 protein is CASSYSGQQGINYGYTF. The CDR3 DNA reads TGTGCCAGCAGTTACTCGGGCCAACAGGGTATTAACTATGGCTACACCTTC.

This clone has at least ten counts. The chain uses TRBV15 and TRBJ2-3; D uncertain. Germline CDR1 reads LNHNV; CDR2 reads YYDKDF (reference sequence). V lost 6 bases and J 6 bases, leaving 10 bases between the germline ends. The CDR3 is 12 residues long. The CDR3 is CATRAIRDTQYF. The DNA of the CDR3 is TGTGCCACCAGGGCCATTAGGGATACGCAGTATTTT.